This T cell receptor beta chain was captured by sequencing in a study of cytomegalovirus exposure and HLA in healthy donors. This CDR3 has 14 amino acids. V lost 3 bases, J lost 2 bases, and 2 bases stayed unmatched. The germline V gene has CDR1 SGHRS and CDR2 YFSETQ. In the case of this clone: Its antigen is not known.

Study-wide results and limits: Highly shared sequence variants in one cluster were likely a sequencing artifact. CMV antigen specificity was confirmed in vitro for three CMV-associated chains. Associated with HLA alleles at 0.05 false discovery rate in a later analysis were around 17,000 TCR beta sequences. TCR beta V segments were, for the most part, productive about 87% or about 30% of the time in an earlier analysis.

Both 60 Vbeta primers and 13 Jbeta primers went into the PCR. Produced via immunoSEQ multiplex PCR; TCRdb's table is partial and in-frame only. There are around 160,000 clones in the sample; 79% occur only once, and 6.5% to 8% lies in the top ten. This TCR was recovered from a woman aged 40 to 55 in good health and CMV-seropositive. This chain joins TRBV5-1 and TRBJ1-1; 9 bases agree with TRBD1. Sequenced: PBMCs. The CDR3 DNA follows: TGCGCCAGCAGCTGGGGACAGGGAAACACTGAAGCTTTCTTT. Translating gives CASSWGQGNTEAFF.